This T cell receptor beta chain was sequenced during a study of vaccination and CD4 T cells after COVID-19. Germline CDR1 reads MNHNS; CDR2 reads SASEGT. V shed 10 bases, J shed 3 bases, and the junction held 11 bases outside the gene matches. The CDR3 has 15 residues. With the Oncomine TCR Beta short-read assay, DNA from cultured CD4+ T cells was sequenced. In TCRdb, the PCR reads were re-called with MiXCR into one record per CDR3 protein. The sample includes 13,000 to 15,000 distinct CDR3 sequences, less than 70% seen only once; the top ten take about 14%. Treatment of the sample: approximately nine-day PBMC culture with coronavirus spike peptide pools or control peptides (ViraFEST assay). This clonotype was seen a handful of times. Its antigen is not identified.

The receptor comes from a human donor who had recovered from COVID-19. The rearrangement links TRBV6-1 to TRBJ2-2; 7 nucleotides match TRBD2. What was sequenced was CD4+ T cells from blood, cultured in vitro. The CDR3 spells CATSLRGRDTGELFF. CDR3 in DNA: TGTGCCACCAGCCTTCGGGGGAGGGACACCGGGGAGCTGTTTTTT.